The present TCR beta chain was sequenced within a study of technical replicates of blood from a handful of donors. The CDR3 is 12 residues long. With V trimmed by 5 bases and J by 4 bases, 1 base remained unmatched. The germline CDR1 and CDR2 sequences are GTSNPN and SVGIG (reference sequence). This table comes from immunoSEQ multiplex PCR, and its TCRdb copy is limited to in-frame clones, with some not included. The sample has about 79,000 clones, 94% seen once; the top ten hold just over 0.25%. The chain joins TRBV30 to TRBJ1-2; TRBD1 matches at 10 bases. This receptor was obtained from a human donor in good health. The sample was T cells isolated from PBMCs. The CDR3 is CAWGTGAYGYTF. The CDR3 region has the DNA TGTGCCTGGGGGACAGGGGCCTATGGCTACACCTTC.